The rows below give T cell receptor beta chains drawn from one sample of a study of cytomegalovirus exposure and HLA in healthy donors. Generated by immunoSEQ multiplex PCR, the TCRdb table keeps only in-frame clones and is missing some. The table records under 150,000 clones, 84% of them present only once. Sequencing was carried out using PBMCs. The source of these receptors is a man aged 45-60 years in good health and CMV-seronegative. CDR3s include the opening cysteine and the closing phenylalanine or tryptophan. A D gene is named only where the DNA matches it firmly. Clone sizes are given selectively: once, few, many, or a class where the clone is expanded.

cdr3_length	clone_size	d_call	j_call	v_call	cdr3_aa	cdr3_nt
14	.	TRBD1	TRBJ2-5	TRBV29-1	CSVEEGQAGETQYF	TGCAGCGTTGAGGAAGGACAGGCAGGAGAGACCCAGTACTTC
14	few	.	TRBJ2-2	TRBV5-4	CASSPGRDTGELFF	TGTGCCAGCAGCCCAGGGCGTGACACCGGGGAGCTGTTTTTT
14	.	TRBD1	TRBJ1-2	TRBV18	CASSPGTGSGGYTF	TGTGCCAGCTCACCCGGGACAGGAAGCGGTGGCTACACCTTC
12	few	.	TRBJ2-5	TRBV6-1	CASRLPAETQYF	TGTGCCAGCAGACTTCCCGCGGAGACCCAGTACTTC
15	.	.	TRBJ2-5	TRBV9	CASSKKGSPQETQYF	TGTGCCAGCAGCAAAAAGGGGTCCCCCCAAGAGACCCAGTACTTC
14	.	.	TRBJ1-1	TRBV9	CASSVASGRPEAFF	TGTGCCAGCAGCGTAGCTTCGGGGAGGCCTGAAGCTTTCTTT
15	.	TRBD1	TRBJ1-2	TRBV11-1	CASSAPGTGLNGYTF	TGTGCCAGCAGCGCCCCCGGGACAGGGCTCAATGGCTACACCTTC
15	.	TRBD2	TRBJ2-7	TRBV5-1	CASSSPGAGGPEQYF	TGCGCCAGCAGTTCCCCAGGAGCGGGGGGGCCCGAGCAGTACTTC
15	.	TRBD2	TRBJ2-1	TRBV13	CASSRIAGGPGEQFF	TGTGCCAGCAGTCGTATAGCGGGGGGGCCGGGTGAGCAGTTCTTC
14	.	.	TRBJ1-3	TRBV2	CASSEQGAQNTIYF	TGTGCCAGCAGTGAACAGGGTGCGCAAAACACCATATATTTT
15	.	TRBD1	TRBJ1-4	TRBV5-6	CASSFGGTAYEKLFF	TGTGCCAGCAGTTTTGGAGGGACAGCATATGAAAAACTGTTTTTT
15	.	.	TRBJ2-7	TRBV5-1	CASSPSAGAVYEQYF	TGCGCCAGCAGCCCCTCCGCGGGGGCCGTCTACGAGCAGTACTTC
20	.	TRBD1	TRBJ1-4	TRBV19	CASSTRHRGISPSTNEKLFF	TGTGCCAGTAGTACCCGACACAGGGGTATAAGCCCATCAACTAATGAAAAACTGTTTTTT
16	.	TRBD2	TRBJ2-5	TRBV5-6	CASSLRLGGFQETQYF	TGTGCCAGCAGCTTGAGGCTGGGGGGGTTCCAAGAGACCCAGTACTTC
15	.	.	TRBJ1-1	TRBV27	CASSLQGTLNTEAFF	TGTGCCAGCAGTTTACAGGGGACCTTGAACACTGAAGCTTTCTTT
13	few	.	TRBJ2-1	TRBV6-1	CASSELQHNEQFF	TGTGCCAGCAGTGAGTTACAGCACAATGAGCAGTTCTTC
18	.	.	TRBJ2-2	TRBV12-1	CASSFLTSGGRHREELFF	TGTGCCAGCAGCTTTCTGACTAGCGGGGGGAGACACCGTGAGGAGCTGTTTTTT
12	.	TRBD1	TRBJ1-1	TRBV2	CASIQGFTEAFF	TGTGCCAGCATACAGGGGTTCACTGAAGCTTTCTTT
11	once	.	TRBJ1-1	TRBV29-1	CSVEDGLEAFF	TGCAGCGTTGAAGATGGGCTTGAAGCTTTCTTT
14	.	TRBD2	TRBJ2-5	TRBV5-4	CASRASGGPETQYF	TGTGCCAGCAGGGCATCGGGGGGGCCGGAGACCCAGTACTTC
13	.	.	TRBJ1-1	TRBV4-1	CASSLRYFTEAFF	TGCGCCAGCAGCCTGAGGTATTTCACTGAAGCTTTCTTT
17	.	TRBD1	TRBJ1-2	TRBV5-8	CASSSLGQGLYNYGYTF	TGTGCCAGCAGCTCTCTTGGACAGGGATTGTATAACTATGGCTACACCTTC
16	.	TRBD2	TRBJ2-3	TRBV5-1	CASSSAGLGNTDTQYF	TGCGCCAGCAGCTCGGCGGGACTAGGTAACACAGATACGCAGTATTTT
12	.	.	TRBJ1-1	TRBV7-9	CASSSDSGGAFF	TGTGCCAGCAGCTCCGACAGTGGGGGGGCTTTCTTT
14	.	TRBD1	TRBJ1-2	TRBV28	CASRIGQGGYGYTF	TGTGCCAGCAGAATAGGACAGGGTGGATACGGCTACACCTTC
13	.	.	TRBJ1-6	TRBV7-8	CASSLVGGSPLHF	TGTGCCAGCAGCTTAGTTGGGGGCTCACCCCTCCACTTT
14	.	.	TRBJ2-5	TRBV4-2	CASSQAQKGETQYF	TGTGCCAGCAGCCAAGCCCAAAAGGGGGAGACCCAGTACTTC
15	.	.	TRBJ1-2	TRBV7-9	CASSFTGSANYGYTF	TGTGCCAGCAGCTTCACAGGGTCGGCTAACTATGGCTACACCTTC
15	.	.	TRBJ1-2	TRBV5-6	CASSLKAAGERGYTF	TGTGCCAGCAGCCTTAAAGCCGCAGGGGAACGTGGCTACACCTTC